This T cell receptor (beta chain) was sequenced in a study of cytomegalovirus exposure and HLA in healthy donors. Overall study: HLA-typed donors contributed some 87 million unique TCRs, which were held in an early data release.

Study conclusions and caveats: With high specificity and sensitivity, the classifier reportedly diagnosed cytomegalovirus status. CMV antigen specificity was confirmed in vitro for a few CMV-associated chains. The study put about 180 TCR beta chains on its list as cytomegalovirus-associated.

Primers included in the PCR were 60 Vbeta and 13 Jbeta primers. Generated by immunoSEQ multiplex PCR, the TCRdb table keeps only in-frame clones and is missing some. The sample table includes fewer than 200,000 clones. As concerns this clone: The antigen remains undetermined.

Germline V gene lookup returns CDR1 SGHAT and CDR2 FQNNGV. With V trimmed by 5 bases and J by 4 bases, 6 bases remained unmatched. This CDR3 has 14 residues. This chain connects TRBV11-2 to TRBJ2-7; TRBD1 matches at 9 bases. This receptor was taken from a man aged 25 to 40 in good health and CMV-seronegative. The sample consisted of PBMCs. The CDR3 here is CASSGLQGAYEQYF. In DNA form, the CDR3 reads TGTGCCAGCAGCGGGTTACAGGGGGCTTACGAGCAGTACTTC. The variable domain in full, with the rest retrieved from reference TRBV11-2 and TRBJ2-7, is EAGVAQSPRYKIIEKRQSVAFWCNPISGHATLYWYQQILGQGPKLLIQFQNNGVVDDSQLPKDRFSAERLKGVDSTLKIQPAKLEDSAVYLCASSGLQGAYEQYFGPGTRLTVT.